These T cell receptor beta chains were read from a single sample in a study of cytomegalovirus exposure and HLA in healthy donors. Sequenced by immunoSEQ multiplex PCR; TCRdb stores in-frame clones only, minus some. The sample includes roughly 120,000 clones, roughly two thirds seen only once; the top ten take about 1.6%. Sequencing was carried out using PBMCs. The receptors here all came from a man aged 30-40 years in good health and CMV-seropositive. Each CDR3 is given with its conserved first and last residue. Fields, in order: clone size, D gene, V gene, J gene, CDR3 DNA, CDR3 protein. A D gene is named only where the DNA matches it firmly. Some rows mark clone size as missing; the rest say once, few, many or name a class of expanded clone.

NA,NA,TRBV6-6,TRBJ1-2,TGTGCCAGCAGTTACCCGGGGGACTCCTATGGCTACACCTTC,CASSYPGDSYGYTF
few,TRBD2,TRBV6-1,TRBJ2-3,TGTGCCAGCAGTGAATGGGGGGGGACCACTAGCACAGATACGCAGTATTTT,CASSEWGGTTSTDTQYF
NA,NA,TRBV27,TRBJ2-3,TGTGCCAGCAGTTTCTCCGTCAGGGGCCGCACAGATACGCAGTATTTT,CASSFSVRGRTDTQYF
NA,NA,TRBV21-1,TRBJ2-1,TGCGCCAGCAGCAAAGTAGTCTGCGGCAGGGGGAATGAGCAGTTCTTC,CASSKVVCGRGNEQFF
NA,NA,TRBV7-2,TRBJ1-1,TGTGCCAGCAGCCCCGGGACAAACACTGAAGCTTTCTTT,CASSPGTNTEAFF
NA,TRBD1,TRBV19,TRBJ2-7,TGTGCCAGTAGTATGGACCTAACAGGGGGCTACGAGCAGTACTTC,CASSMDLTGGYEQYF
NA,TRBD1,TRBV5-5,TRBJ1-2,TGTGCCAGCAGCGACAGGGTTAACTATGGCTACACCTTC,CASSDRVNYGYTF
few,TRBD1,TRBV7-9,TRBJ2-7,TGTGCCAGCAGCCCCGACAGGGAAGACTACGAGCAGTACTTC,CASSPDREDYEQYF
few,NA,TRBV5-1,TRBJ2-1,TGCGCCAGCACGCGCGTCAGCGCCTCCTACAATGAGCAGTTCTTC,CASTRVSASYNEQFF
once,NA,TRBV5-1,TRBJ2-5,TGCGCCAGCAGCCTTTGGGACTGGGAAGGAGAGACCCAGTACTTC,CASSLWDWEGETQYF
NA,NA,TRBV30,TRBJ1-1,TGTGCCTGGAGGCCTACCAAACGAAATGAGAACACTGAAGCTTTCTTT,CAWRPTKRNENTEAFF
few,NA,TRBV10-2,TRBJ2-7,TGCGCCAGCAGTGATCGGGGGACGGTCTCCTACGAGCAGTACTTC,CASSDRGTVSYEQYF
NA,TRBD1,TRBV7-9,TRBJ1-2,TGTGCCAGCATCTCCGGTACCAGGGACAGTATCTATGGCTACACCTTC,CASISGTRDSIYGYTF
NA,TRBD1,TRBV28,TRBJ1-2,TGTGCCAGCAGTTTAACGGATCTGGGGACAGATACATCTCCTGGCTACACCTTC,CASSLTDLGTDTSPGYTF
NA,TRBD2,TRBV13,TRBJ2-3,TGTGCCAGCAGGGATTTCAGCGGGATGTCGCCAGATACGCAGTATTTT,CASRDFSGMSPDTQYF
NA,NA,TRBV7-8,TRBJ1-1,TGTGCCAGCAGCTTACTCTCCAGAGGAGCTATGAACACTGAAGCTTTCTTT,CASSLLSRGAMNTEAFF
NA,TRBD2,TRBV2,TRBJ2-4,TGTGCCAGCAGTAGACTTCCTATAGCGGGAGGTTCCAAAAACATTCAGTACTTC,CASSRLPIAGGSKNIQYF
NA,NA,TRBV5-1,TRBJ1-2,TGCGCCAGCAGCCCGAATGGGCATCAAGCTTATGGCTACACCTTC,CASSPNGHQAYGYTF
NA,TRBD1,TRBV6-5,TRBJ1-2,TGTGCCAGCAGTTCCGGACAGGGAGGCTACACCTTC,CASSSGQGGYTF
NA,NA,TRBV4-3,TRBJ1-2,TGCGCCAGCAGCCAAGTTGGCAGGGGAGCTGGCTACACCTTC,CASSQVGRGAGYTF
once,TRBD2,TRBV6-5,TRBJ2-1,TGTGCCAGCATGTCCCTAGCGGGAGGGGGCAATGAGCAGTTCTTC,CASMSLAGGGNEQFF
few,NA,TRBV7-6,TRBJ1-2,TGTGCCAGCAGCCCCCTGCCGGACAGTCTCTATGGCTACACCTTC,CASSPLPDSLYGYTF
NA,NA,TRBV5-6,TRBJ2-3,TGTGCCAGCAGCTTGGTGCGGCGGGCAGGGAGGAGCACAGATACGCAGTATTTT,CASSLVRRAGRSTDTQYF
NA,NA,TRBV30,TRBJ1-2,TGTGCCTGGAGTCCGGGGTATGGCTACACCTTC,CAWSPGYGYTF
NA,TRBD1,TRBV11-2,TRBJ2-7,TGTGCCAGCAGCTTAGAGAGGGACAGGGGAAATTACGAGCAGTACTTC,CASSLERDRGNYEQYF
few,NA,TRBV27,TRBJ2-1,TGTGCCAGCAGTGGGTCCACCGGGACATACAATGAGCAGTTCTTC,CASSGSTGTYNEQFF
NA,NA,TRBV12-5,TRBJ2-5,TGTGCTAGTGGTTTGTCCGGCGGACAGAGTGGGGGATACCAAGAGACCCAGTACTTC,CASGLSGGQSGGYQETQYF